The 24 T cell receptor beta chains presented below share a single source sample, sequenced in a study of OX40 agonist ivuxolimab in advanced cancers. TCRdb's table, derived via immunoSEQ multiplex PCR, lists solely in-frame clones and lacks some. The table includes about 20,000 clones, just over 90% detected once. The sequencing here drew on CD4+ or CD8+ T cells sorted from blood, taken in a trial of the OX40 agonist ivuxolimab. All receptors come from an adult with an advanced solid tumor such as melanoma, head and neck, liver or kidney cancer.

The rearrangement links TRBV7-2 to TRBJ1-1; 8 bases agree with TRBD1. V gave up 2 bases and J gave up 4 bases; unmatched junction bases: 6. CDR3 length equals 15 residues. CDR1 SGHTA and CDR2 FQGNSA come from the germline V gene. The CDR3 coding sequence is TGTGCCAGCAGCTTACCCACAGGGGGAGGCACTGAAGCTTTCTTT. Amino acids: CASSLPTGGGTEAFF. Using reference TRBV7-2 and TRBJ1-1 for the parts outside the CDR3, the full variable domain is GAGVSQSPSNKVTEKGKDVELRCDPISGHTALYWYRQSLGQGLEFLIYFQGNSAPDKSGLPSDRFSAERTGGSVSTLTIQRTQQEDSAVYLCASSLPTGGGTEAFFGQGTRLTVV.

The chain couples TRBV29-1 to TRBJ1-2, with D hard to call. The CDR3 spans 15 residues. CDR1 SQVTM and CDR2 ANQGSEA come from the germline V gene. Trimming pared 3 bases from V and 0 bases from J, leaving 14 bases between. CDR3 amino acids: CSVEAGRATNYGYTF. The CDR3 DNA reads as TGCAGCGTTGAGGCAGGCCGTGCCACTAACTATGGCTACACCTTC.

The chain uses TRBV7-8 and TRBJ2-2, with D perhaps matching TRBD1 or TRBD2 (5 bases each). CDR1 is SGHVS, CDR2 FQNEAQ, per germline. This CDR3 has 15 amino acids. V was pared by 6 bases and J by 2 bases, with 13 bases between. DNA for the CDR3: TGTGCCAGCAGTCGAACCCGGGACAACACCGGGGAGCTGTTTTTT. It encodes CASSRTRDNTGELFF.

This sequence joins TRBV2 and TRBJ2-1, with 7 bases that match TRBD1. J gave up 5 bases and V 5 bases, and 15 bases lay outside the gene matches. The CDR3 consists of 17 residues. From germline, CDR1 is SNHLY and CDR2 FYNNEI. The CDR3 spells CASSTQPGQLLHNEQFF. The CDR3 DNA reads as TGTGCCAGCAGTACACAACCGGGACAGCTACTTCACAATGAGCAGTTCTTC.

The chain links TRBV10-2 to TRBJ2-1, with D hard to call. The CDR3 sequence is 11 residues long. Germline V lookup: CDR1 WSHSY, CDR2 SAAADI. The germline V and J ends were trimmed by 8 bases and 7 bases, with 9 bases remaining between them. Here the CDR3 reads CASGTGNEQFF. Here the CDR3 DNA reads TGCGCCAGCGGAACTGGGAATGAGCAGTTCTTC.

The CDR3 DNA sequence: TGTGCCAGCAACGGGTGGGCCCTAGCGGGGGTCTCTAGCACAGATACGCAGTATTTT. It translates to CASNGWALAGVSSTDTQYF. The chain employs TRBV11-2 and TRBJ2-3; TRBD2 matches at 10 bases. Trimming cost V 7 bases and J 0 bases; bases outside gene matches: 16. CDR3 length: 19 residues. CDR1 is SGHAT and CDR2 is FQNNGV in the germline V gene.

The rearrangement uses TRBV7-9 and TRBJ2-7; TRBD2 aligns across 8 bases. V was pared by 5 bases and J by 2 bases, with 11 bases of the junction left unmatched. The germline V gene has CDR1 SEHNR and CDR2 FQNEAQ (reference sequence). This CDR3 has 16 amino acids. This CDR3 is CASSAPGTSGAYEQYF. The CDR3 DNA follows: TGTGCCAGCAGCGCCCCCGGGACTAGTGGCGCCTACGAGCAGTACTTC.

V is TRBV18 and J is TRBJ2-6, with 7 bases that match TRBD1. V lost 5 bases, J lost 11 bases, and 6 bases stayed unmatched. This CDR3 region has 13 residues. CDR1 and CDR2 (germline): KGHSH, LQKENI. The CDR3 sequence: CASSSTGYDVLTF. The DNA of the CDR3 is TGTGCCAGCTCATCGACAGGGTACGACGTCCTGACTTTC.

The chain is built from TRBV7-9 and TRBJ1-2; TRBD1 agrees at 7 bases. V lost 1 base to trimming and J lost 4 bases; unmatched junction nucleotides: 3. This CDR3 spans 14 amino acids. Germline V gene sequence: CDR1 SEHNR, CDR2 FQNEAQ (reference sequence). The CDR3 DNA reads TGTGCCAGCAGCTTAGGTCAGGGGGTCTATGGCTACACCTTC. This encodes CASSLGQGVYGYTF.

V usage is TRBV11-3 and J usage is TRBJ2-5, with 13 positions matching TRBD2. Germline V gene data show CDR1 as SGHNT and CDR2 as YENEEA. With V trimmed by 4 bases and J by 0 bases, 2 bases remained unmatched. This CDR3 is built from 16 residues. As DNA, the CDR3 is TGTGCCAGCAGCTCCGGGACTAGCGGGGACCAAGAGACCCAGTACTTC. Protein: CASSSGTSGDQETQYF.

This chain's CDR3 is CASSLAAAGGSTEAFF. DNA for the CDR3: TGTGCCAGCAGCTTGGCCGCCGCAGGGGGAAGCACTGAAGCTTTCTTT. The V gene is TRBV5-4, the J gene TRBJ1-1, with 7 bases fitting TRBD1. CDR1 and CDR2 from the germline V gene are SGHNT and YYREEE (reference sequence). CDR3 size: 16 residues. J was trimmed by 4 bases and V by 0 bases; bases with no gene match: 9. The complete variable domain, with remaining parts taken from reference TRBV5-4 and TRBJ1-1, reads ETGVTQSPTHLIKTRGQQVTLRCSSQSGHNTVSWYQQALGQGPQFIFQYYREEENGRGNFPPRFSGLQFPNYSSELNVNALELDDSALYLCASSLAAAGGSTEAFFGQGTRLTVV.

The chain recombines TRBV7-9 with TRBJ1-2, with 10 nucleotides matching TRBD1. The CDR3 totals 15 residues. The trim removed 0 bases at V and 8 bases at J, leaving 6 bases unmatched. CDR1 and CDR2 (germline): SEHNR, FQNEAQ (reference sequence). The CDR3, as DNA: TGTGCCAGCAGCTTAGCATCGGGGACAGGGGCCGGCTACACCTTC. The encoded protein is CASSLASGTGAGYTF.

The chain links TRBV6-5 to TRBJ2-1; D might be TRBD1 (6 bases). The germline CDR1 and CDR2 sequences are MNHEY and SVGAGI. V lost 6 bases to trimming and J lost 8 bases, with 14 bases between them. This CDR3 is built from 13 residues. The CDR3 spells CASRDPGEDEQFF. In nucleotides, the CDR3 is TGTGCCAGCAGGGACCCAGGGGAAGATGAGCAGTTCTTC.

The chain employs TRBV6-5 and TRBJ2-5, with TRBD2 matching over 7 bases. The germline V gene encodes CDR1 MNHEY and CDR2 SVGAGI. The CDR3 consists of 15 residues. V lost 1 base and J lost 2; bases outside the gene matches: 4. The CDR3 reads CASSYYGLGQETQYF. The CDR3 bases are TGTGCCAGCAGTTACTATGGACTAGGGCAAGAGACCCAGTACTTC.

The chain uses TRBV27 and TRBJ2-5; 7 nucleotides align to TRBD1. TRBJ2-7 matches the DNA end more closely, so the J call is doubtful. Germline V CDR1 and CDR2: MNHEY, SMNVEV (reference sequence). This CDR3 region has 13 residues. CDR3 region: CASSYTGAYEQYF. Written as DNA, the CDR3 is TGTGCCAGCAGTTACACAGGGGCCTACGAGCAGTACTTC.

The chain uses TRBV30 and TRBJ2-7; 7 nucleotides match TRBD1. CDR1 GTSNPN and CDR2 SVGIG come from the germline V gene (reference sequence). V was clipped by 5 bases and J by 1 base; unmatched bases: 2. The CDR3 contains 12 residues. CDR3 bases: TGTGCCTGGGGGGACAGTTCCTACGAGCAGTACTTC. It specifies CAWGDSSYEQYF.

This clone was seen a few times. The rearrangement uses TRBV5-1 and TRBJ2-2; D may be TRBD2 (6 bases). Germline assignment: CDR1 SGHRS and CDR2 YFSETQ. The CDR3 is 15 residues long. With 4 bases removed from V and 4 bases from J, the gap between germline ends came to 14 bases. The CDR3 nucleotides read TGCGCCAGCAGCCCCGGAGGGGTTAGCACCGGGGAGCTGTTTTTT. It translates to CASSPGGVSTGELFF.

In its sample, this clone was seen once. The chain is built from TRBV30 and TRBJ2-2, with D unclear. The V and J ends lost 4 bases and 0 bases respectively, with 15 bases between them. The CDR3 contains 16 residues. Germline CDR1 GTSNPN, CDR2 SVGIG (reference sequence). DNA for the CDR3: TGTGCCTGGACCGTTCTCATAGGCTCGAACACCGGGGAGCTGTTTTTT. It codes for CAWTVLIGSNTGELFF.

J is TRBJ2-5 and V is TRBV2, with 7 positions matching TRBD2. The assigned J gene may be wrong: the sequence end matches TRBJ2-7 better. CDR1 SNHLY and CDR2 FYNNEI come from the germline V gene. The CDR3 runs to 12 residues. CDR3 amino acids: CASRDYSYEQYF. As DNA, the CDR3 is TGTGCCAGCCGGGACTACTCCTACGAGCAGTACTTC.

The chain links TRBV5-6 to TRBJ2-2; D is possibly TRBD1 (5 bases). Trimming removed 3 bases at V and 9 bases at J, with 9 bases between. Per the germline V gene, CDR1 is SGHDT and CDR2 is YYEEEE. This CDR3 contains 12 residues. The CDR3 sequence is CASSSQGRELFF. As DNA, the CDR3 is TGTGCCAGCAGCTCGCAGGGTAGGGAGCTGTTTTTT.

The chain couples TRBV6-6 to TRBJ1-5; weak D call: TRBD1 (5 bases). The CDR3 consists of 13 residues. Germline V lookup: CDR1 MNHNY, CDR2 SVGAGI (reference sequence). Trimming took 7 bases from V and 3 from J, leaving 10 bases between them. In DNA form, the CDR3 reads TGTGCCAGCACGACAGAAATCAATCAGCCCCAGCATTTT. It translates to CASTTEINQPQHF.

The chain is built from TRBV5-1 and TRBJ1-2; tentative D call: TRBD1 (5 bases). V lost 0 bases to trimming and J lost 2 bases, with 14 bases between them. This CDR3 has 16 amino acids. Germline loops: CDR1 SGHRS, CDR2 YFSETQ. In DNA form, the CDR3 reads TGCGCCAGCAGCTTGGGGAAGGGGCCCGAAAACTATGGCTACACCTTC. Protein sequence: CASSLGKGPENYGYTF.

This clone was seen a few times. The DNA of the CDR3 is TGCAGCGTTGAAGGGCCTAACTACGAGCAGTACTTC. This gives the protein CSVEGPNYEQYF. The chain has TRBV29-1 and TRBJ2-7; D is uncertain. Germline CDR1 SQVTM, CDR2 ANQGSEA. Trimming pared 1 base from V and 3 bases from J, leaving 7 bases between. The CDR3 runs 12 residues.

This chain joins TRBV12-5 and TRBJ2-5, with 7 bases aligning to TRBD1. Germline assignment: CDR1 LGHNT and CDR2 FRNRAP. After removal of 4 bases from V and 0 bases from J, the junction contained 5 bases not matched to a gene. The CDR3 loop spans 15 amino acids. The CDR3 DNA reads TGTGCTAGTGGTTCCGACAGGGAAAACCAAGAGACCCAGTACTTC. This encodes CASGSDRENQETQYF.